This TCR beta chain appears in the sequencing data of a study of T-cell reconstitution after alpha-beta-depleted transplantation in children. Preparation of the TCRbeta library used unique molecular identifiers. TCRdb passed the PCR reads through MiXCR, listing each CDR3 protein once. The sample lists 350,000 to 500,000 distinct CDR3 sequences; about 40% were seen once. Trimming left V 2 bases short and J 6 bases short, with 16 bases between. The CDR3 spans 15 residues. Germline loops: CDR1 SGHDT, CDR2 YYEEEE. Overall study findings and caveats: High day-60 TCRbeta diversity in some patients came from surviving recipient T cells and thymic progenitors. From newly produced T cells came most of the T-cell counts and diversity one year after transplant.

For this clonotype: The antigen remains unidentified.

This specimen consisted of PBMCs, obtained before TCRalphabeta/CD19-depleted stem cell transplant. The TCR sequence derives from a girl aged 2-10 years with aplastic anemia, due to receive a stem cell transplant. V and J are TRBV5-6 and TRBJ2-3; perhaps TRBD1 as D (6 bases). CDR3 in amino acids: CASSFRQAPADTQYF. DNA of the CDR3: TGTGCCAGCAGCTTCAGACAGGCACCCGCGGATACGCAGTATTTT.